This T cell receptor beta chain was sequenced during a study of beta chain features in type 1 diabetes. Overall study: Regarding age, gender and cell yields, patients proved similar to healthy donors. Notes on the study in general: Type 1 diabetes patients showed a moderate but significant shortening of TCRB CDR3s in all four CD4+ subsets.

This CDR3 has 14 residues. CDR1 and CDR2 from the germline V gene are SQVTM and ANQGSEA. V lost 3 bases to trimming and J lost 1 base; unmatched junction nucleotides: 3. Every donor had blood drawn once into heparin, approximately 120 mL on average. Sorted CD4+ subsets: naive, central memory, regulatory, stem cell-like memory (CD45RO/CCR7/CD25/CD127/CD95/CD27 panel). Note on this clone: Its antigen is not identified.

Sequenced material consisted of expressed TCRB transcripts (all of the isolated RNA was reverse transcribed). Only in-frame clones appear in the TCRdb table, and some are missing; sequencing was by immunoSEQ multiplex PCR. The table includes under 130,000 clones, over 25% detected once. This chain uses TRBV29-1 with TRBJ2-1; 7 bases agree with TRBD2. Sequenced: central memory CD4+ T cells from blood. The clonotype was recovered from a woman aged 18-29 years with type 1 diabetes. In nucleotides, the CDR3 is TGCAGCGTTGAGAGCGGGACTTCCTACAATGAGCAGTTCTTC. This translates into CSVESGTSYNEQFF.